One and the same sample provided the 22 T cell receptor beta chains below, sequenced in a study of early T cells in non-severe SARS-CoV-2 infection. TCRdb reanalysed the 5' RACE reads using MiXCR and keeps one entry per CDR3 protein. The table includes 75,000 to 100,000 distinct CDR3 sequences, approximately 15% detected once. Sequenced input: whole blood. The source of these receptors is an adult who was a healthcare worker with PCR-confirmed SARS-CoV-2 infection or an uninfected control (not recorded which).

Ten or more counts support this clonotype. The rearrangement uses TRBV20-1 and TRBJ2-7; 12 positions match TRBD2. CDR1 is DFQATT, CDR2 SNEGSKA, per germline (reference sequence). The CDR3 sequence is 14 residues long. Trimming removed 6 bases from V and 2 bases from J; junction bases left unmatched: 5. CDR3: CSALPSGRAYEQYF. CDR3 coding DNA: TGCAGTGCCTTACCTAGCGGGAGGGCCTACGAGCAGTACTTC.

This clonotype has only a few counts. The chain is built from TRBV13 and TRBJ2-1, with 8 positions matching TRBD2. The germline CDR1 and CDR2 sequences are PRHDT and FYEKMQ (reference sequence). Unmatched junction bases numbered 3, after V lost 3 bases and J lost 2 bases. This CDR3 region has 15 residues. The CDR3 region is CASSFGGLAYNEQFF. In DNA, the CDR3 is TGTGCCAGCAGCTTCGGGGGACTAGCCTACAATGAGCAGTTCTTC. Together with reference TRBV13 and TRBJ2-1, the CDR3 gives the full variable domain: AAGVIQSPRHLIKEKRETATLKCYPIPRHDTVYWYQQGPGQDPQFLISFYEKMQSDKGSIPDRFSAQQFSDYHSELNMSSLELGDSALYFCASSFGGLAYNEQFFGPGTRLTVL.

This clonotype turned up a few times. CDR3 sequence (DNA): TGTGCCAGTAAACAGGGGGCGGACACCGGGGAGCTGTTTTTT. Protein: CASKQGADTGELFF. The J gene is TRBJ2-2, the V gene TRBV19; the match to TRBD1 covers 9 bases. Germline V gene lookup returns CDR1 LNHDA and CDR2 SQIVND (reference sequence). After removal of 7 bases from V and 3 bases from J, the junction contained 3 bases not matched to a gene. There are 14 residues in the CDR3.

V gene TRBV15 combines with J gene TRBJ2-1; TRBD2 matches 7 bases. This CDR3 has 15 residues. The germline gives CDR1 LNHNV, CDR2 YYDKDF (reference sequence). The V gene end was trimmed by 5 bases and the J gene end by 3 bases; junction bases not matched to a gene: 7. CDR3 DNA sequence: TGTGCCACCAGCCTGATGAGGGAGGGCTACAATGAGCAGTTCTTC. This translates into CATSLMREGYNEQFF.

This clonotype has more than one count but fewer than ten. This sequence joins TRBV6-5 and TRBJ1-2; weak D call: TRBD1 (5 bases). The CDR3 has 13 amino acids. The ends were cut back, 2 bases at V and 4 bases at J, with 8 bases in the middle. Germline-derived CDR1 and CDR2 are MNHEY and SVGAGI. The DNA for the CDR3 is TGTGCCAGCAGTTACGGGGGGGTCTATGGCTACACCTTC. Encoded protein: CASSYGGVYGYTF.

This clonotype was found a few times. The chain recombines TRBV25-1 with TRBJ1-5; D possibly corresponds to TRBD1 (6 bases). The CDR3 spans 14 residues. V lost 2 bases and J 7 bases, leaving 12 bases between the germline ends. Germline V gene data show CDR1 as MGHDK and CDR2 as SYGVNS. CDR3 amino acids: CASSEGAGAQPQHF. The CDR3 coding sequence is TGTGCCAGCAGTGAAGGGGCAGGGGCACAGCCCCAGCATTTT.

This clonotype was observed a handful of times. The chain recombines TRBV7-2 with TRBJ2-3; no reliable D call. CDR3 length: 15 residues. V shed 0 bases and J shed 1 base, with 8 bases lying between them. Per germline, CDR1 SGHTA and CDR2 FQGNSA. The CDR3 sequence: CASSLAGYGTDTQYF. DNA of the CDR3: TGTGCCAGCAGCTTAGCGGGATACGGCACAGATACGCAGTATTTT.

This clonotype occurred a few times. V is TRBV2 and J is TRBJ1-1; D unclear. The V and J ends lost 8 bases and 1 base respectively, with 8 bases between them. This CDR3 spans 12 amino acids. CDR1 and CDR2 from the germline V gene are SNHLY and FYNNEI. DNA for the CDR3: TGTGCCAGCCCCCCCAGGAACACTGAAGCTTTCTTT. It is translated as CASPPRNTEAFF.

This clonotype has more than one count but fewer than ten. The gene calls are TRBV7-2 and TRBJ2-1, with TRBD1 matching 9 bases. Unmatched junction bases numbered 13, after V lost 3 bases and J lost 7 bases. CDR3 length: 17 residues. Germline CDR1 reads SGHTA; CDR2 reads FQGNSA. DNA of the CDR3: TGTGCCAGCAGCTTCTCCGGGACAGGGTTCTCTGGGAATGAGCAGTTCTTC. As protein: CASSFSGTGFSGNEQFF.

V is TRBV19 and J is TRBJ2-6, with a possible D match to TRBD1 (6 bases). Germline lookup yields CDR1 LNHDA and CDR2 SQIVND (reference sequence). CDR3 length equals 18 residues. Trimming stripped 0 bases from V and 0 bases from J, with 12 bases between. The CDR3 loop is CASSIDTGILSGANVLTF. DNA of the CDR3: TGTGCCAGTAGTATAGACACAGGGATCCTCTCTGGGGCCAACGTCCTGACTTTC.

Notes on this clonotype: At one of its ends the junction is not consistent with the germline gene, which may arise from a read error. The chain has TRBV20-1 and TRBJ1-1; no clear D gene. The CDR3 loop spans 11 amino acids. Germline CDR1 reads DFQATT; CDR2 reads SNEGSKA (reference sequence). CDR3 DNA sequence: TGCAGAGCTAGTCGGACCACTGAAGCTTTCTTT. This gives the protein CRASRTTEAFF.

The DNA for the CDR3 is TGTGCCAGCAGCCTCCAAACACGCCAAGAGACCCAGTACTTC. Translating gives CASSLQTRQETQYF. The chain employs TRBV7-8 and TRBJ2-5; D remains unclear. This CDR3 is built from 14 residues. Germline assignment: CDR1 SGHVS and CDR2 FQNEAQ. Trimming took off 5 bases at V and 1 base at J, with 11 bases between the two ends.

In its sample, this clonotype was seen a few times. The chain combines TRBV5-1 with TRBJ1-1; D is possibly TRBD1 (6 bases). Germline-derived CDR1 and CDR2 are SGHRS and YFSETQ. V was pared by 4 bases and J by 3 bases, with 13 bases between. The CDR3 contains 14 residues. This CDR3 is CASSVGGEDTEAFF. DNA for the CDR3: TGCGCCAGCAGCGTGGGGGGCGAGGACACTGAAGCTTTCTTT.

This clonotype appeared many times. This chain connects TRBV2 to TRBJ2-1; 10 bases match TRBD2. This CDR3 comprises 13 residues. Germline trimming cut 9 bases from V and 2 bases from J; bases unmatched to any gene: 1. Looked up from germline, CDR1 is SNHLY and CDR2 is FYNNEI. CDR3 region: CASSGRPYNEQFF. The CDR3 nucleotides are TGTGCCAGTAGCGGGAGGCCCTACAATGAGCAGTTCTTC.

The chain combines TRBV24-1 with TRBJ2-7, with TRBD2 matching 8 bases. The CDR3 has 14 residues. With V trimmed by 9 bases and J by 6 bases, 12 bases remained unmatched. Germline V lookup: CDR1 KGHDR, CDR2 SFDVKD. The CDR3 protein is CATPGGAGGSEQYF. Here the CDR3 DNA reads TGTGCCACCCCCGGAGGGGCGGGAGGAAGCGAGCAGTACTTC.

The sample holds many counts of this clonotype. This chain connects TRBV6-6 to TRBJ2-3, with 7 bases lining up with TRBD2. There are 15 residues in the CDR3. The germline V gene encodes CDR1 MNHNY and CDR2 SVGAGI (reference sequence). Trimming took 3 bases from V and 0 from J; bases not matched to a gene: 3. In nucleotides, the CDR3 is TGTGCCAGCAGTTATCGGGAGGCCAGCACAGATACGCAGTATTTT. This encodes CASSYREASTDTQYF.

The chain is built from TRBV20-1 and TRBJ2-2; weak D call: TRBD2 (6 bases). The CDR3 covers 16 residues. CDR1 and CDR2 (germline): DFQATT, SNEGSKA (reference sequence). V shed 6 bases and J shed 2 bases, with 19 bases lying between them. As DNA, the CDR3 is TGCAGTGCCCCCACTCCTGGAGCGGGCAACACCGGGGAGCTGTTTTTT. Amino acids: CSAPTPGAGNTGELFF.

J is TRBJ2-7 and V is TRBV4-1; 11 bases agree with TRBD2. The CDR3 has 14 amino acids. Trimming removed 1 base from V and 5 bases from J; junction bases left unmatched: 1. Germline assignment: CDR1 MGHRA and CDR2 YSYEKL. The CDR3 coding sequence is TGCGCCAGCAGCCAAGTAGCGGGGGGGAACGAGCAGTACTTC. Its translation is CASSQVAGGNEQYF.

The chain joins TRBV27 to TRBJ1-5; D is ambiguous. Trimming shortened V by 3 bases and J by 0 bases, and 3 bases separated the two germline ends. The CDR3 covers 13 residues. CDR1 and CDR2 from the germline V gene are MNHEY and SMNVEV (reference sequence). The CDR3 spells CASSFDSNQPQHF. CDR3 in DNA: TGTGCCAGCAGTTTTGATAGCAATCAGCCCCAGCATTTT.

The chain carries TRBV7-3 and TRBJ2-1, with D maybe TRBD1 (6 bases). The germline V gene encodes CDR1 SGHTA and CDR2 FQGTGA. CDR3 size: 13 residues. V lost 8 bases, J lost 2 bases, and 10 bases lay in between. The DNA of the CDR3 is TGTGCCAGCGGGCGGACAGCCTACAATGAGCAGTTCTTC. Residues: CASGRTAYNEQFF. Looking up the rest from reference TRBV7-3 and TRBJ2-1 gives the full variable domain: GAGVSQTPSNKVTEKGKYVELRCDPISGHTALYWYRQSLGQGPEFLIYFQGTGAADDSGLPNDRFFAVRPEGSVSTLKIQRTERGDSAVYLCASGRTAYNEQFFGPGTRLTVL.

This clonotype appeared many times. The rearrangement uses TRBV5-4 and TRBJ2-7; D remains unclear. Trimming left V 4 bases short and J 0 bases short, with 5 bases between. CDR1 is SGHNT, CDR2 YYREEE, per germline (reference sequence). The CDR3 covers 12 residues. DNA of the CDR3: TGTGCCAGCAGCCCAGACTCCTACGAGCAGTACTTC. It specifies CASSPDSYEQYF.

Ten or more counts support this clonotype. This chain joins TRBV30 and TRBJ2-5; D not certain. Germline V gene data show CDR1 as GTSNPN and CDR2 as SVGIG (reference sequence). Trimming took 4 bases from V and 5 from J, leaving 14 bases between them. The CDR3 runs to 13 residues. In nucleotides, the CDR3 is TGTGCCTGGAATCCCTTCCCCCTGGAGACCCAGTACTTC. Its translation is CAWNPFPLETQYF.